The 25 T cell receptor beta chains given below trace back to one sample, sequenced in a study of blood T cells in healthy people across ages (dated by TCRdb to between 2014 and 2017). Libraries were prepared through 5' RACE. The sequencer was an Illumina HiSeq 2500. A second PCR of roughly 6 to 11 cycles was run with a J-beta primer mix and a sample-barcoded 5' primer. The public reads were reprocessed in TCRdb via fastp at Q25 and MiXCR, keeping in-frame beta chains. All rows with the same CDR3 protein become a single entry with the most common DNA and genes. The table for this sample lists around 850,000 distinct CDR3 sequences; about 37% of them were counted only once. The ten largest make up around 13% of the sample. Source material: blood. The receptors shown here come from a man aged 18 to 30 in good health.

This clonotype has a handful of counts. The chain employs TRBV4-3 and TRBJ1-6; the match to TRBD1 covers 9 bases. This CDR3 region has 16 residues. CDR1 and CDR2 (germline): LGHNA, YSLEER. V shed 0 bases, J shed 7 bases, and the junction held 4 bases outside the gene matches. The CDR3 sequence is CASSQEWDRVNSPLHF. The CDR3 region has the DNA TGCGCCAGCAGCCAAGAGTGGGACAGGGTAAATTCACCCCTCCACTTT.

This sequence joins TRBV4-3 and TRBJ1-3; D is perhaps TRBD1 (5 bases). This CDR3 has 16 residues. Looked up from germline, CDR1 is LGHNA and CDR2 is YSLEER. Trimming stripped 3 bases from V and 2 bases from J, with 14 bases between. The CDR3 loop is CASSHLLGGPGNTIYF. The DNA for the CDR3 is TGCGCCAGCAGCCATTTACTGGGGGGACCTGGAAACACCATATATTTT.

Comment on this clonotype: Sequence at one end of the junction differs from germline and may be a read error. The rearrangement links TRBV27 to TRBJ2-1; 7 bases are shared with TRBD2. The CDR3 is made up of 15 amino acids. Per germline, CDR1 MNHEY and CDR2 SMNVEV (reference sequence). The CDR3 nucleotides read TGTGCCGGCAGTTTACTTCCAGCGGGGAAAAATGAGCAGTTCTTC. This sequence encodes CAGSLLPAGKNEQFF.

This clonotype was seen repeatedly, ten times or more. V gene TRBV10-2 combines with J gene TRBJ2-1, with TRBD2 matching over 9 bases. V shed 5 bases, J shed 0 bases, and the junction held 5 bases outside the gene matches. The CDR3 length is 16 residues. Germline assignment: CDR1 WSHSY and CDR2 SAAADI. Here the CDR3 reads CASSPSGESSYNEQFF. CDR3 bases: TGCGCCAGCAGTCCTAGCGGGGAGAGCTCCTACAATGAGCAGTTCTTC.

Regarding this clonotype: One end of the junction fails to match germline, which may point to a read error. V gene TRBV5-1 combines with J gene TRBJ2-7, with 7 bases matching TRBD1. The CDR3 consists of 16 residues. The germline CDR1 and CDR2 sequences are SGHRS and YFSETQ. In DNA, the CDR3 is TGCGCCGGCAGCTTGGGGTACAGGGGTTCACGAGAAGAGCAGTACTTC. It specifies CAGSLGYRGSREEQYF.

This clonotype was counted many times. The CDR3 region has the DNA TGTGCCAGCAGCTTAGCCCATACAGGCTTTTATGGCTACACCTTC. Translating gives CASSLAHTGFYGYTF. The V gene is TRBV7-2, the J gene TRBJ1-2; maybe TRBD1 (5 bases). CDR3 length: 15 amino acids. The germline V gene has CDR1 SGHTA and CDR2 FQGNSA. Trimming took 0 bases from V and 5 from J, leaving 13 bases between them.

This chain links TRBV11-2 with TRBJ2-1, with 7 positions matching TRBD2. CDR3 length equals 13 residues. V shed 3 bases, J shed 7 bases, and the junction held 3 bases outside the gene matches. Germline CDR1 and CDR2: SGHAT and FQNNGV. The CDR3 sequence is CASSLGLWNEQFF. The CDR3 DNA is TGTGCCAGCAGCTTGGGACTATGGAATGAGCAGTTCTTC.

This clonotype was counted a few times. J is TRBJ1-2 and V is TRBV6-5; 8 bases are shared with TRBD1. The CDR3 is 15 residues long. Germline loops: CDR1 MNHEY, CDR2 SVGAGI. Trimming cost V 2 bases and J 5 bases; bases outside gene matches: 7. CDR3 sequence (DNA): TGTGCCAGCAGTTACCGCGACAGGGGAGGATATGGCTACACCTTC. The encoded protein is CASSYRDRGGYGYTF.

This chain connects TRBV27 to TRBJ2-5, with D tentatively TRBD1 (6 bases). This CDR3 comprises 14 residues. Trimming stripped 3 bases from V and 1 base from J, with 9 bases between. CDR1 and CDR2 from the germline V gene are MNHEY and SMNVEV (reference sequence). CDR3 sequence (DNA): TGTGCCAGCAGTTTGGACAGACTCCAAGAGACCCAGTACTTC. This encodes CASSLDRLQETQYF.

This chain uses TRBV27 with TRBJ2-3; 8 bases are a match to TRBD1. Losses at the gene ends were 1 base for V and 5 bases for J; bases not matched to a gene: 5. CDR3 length: 15 residues. Germline-derived CDR1 and CDR2 are MNHEY and SMNVEV (reference sequence). The CDR3 loop reads CASSLWGQDLDTQYF. In DNA form, the CDR3 reads TGTGCCAGCAGTTTATGGGGACAGGACCTAGATACGCAGTATTTT.

The genes are TRBV7-9 and TRBJ1-4; 8 nucleotides line up with TRBD1. CDR3 length: 14 residues. Germline CDR1 reads SEHNR; CDR2 reads FQNEAQ (reference sequence). The V gene end was trimmed by 5 bases and the J gene end by 7 bases; junction bases not matched to a gene: 6. CDR3 in amino acids: CASSEGQVSEKLFF. The CDR3, as DNA: TGTGCCAGCAGCGAGGGACAGGTGAGTGAAAAACTGTTTTTT.

In regard to this clonotype: The junction shows a germline mismatch at one end, possibly a read error. The chain recombines TRBV25-1 with TRBJ2-1; D perhaps matches TRBD2 (5 bases). The CDR3 has 13 residues. Germline V gene sequence: CDR1 MGHDK, CDR2 SYGVNS. The CDR3 sequence is CASSHGLLNERFF. The CDR3 DNA reads TGTGCCAGCAGTCACGGACTTCTCAATGAGCGGTTCTTC.

V gene TRBV4-3 combines with J gene TRBJ2-3; TRBD2 aligns across 9 bases. The CDR3 extends over 18 amino acids. The V gene end was trimmed by 2 bases and the J gene end by 4 bases; junction bases not matched to a gene: 13. Germline-derived CDR1 and CDR2 are LGHNA and YSLEER. The CDR3 sequence is CASSQNHGGGAIADTQYF. The CDR3 nucleotides are TGCGCCAGCAGCCAAAACCATGGCGGGGGGGCTATCGCAGATACGCAGTATTTT.

The chain employs TRBV5-4 and TRBJ2-2; tentative D call: TRBD1 (5 bases). V was trimmed by 4 bases and J by 7 bases, leaving 14 bases between them. This CDR3 contains 14 residues. The germline CDR1 and CDR2 sequences are SGHNT and YYREEE (reference sequence). CDR3: CASSHQGRDGELFF. The CDR3 bases are TGTGCCAGCAGCCATCAGGGAAGGGACGGGGAGCTGTTTTTT.

In its sample, this clonotype was seen many times. The J gene is TRBJ1-2, the V gene TRBV29-1, with 8 bases that match TRBD1. Germline loops: CDR1 SQVTM, CDR2 ANQGSEA. This CDR3 is built from 13 residues. The trim removed 7 bases at V and 2 bases at J, leaving 6 bases unmatched. The CDR3 spells CSAGDRGNYGYTF. The CDR3 DNA reads as TGCAGCGCCGGAGACAGGGGCAACTATGGCTACACCTTC.

This sequence joins TRBV20-1 and TRBJ2-2; 10 bases are a match to TRBD1. This CDR3 comprises 15 residues. V lost 3 bases and J lost 4; bases outside the gene matches: 5. The V gene's germline CDR1 is DFQATT and CDR2 SNEGSKA (reference sequence). The CDR3 is CSARRRDRGTGELFF. For the CDR3, the DNA is TGCAGTGCTAGGCGCCGGGACAGGGGCACCGGGGAGCTGTTTTTT.

This chain links TRBV5-6 with TRBJ2-5, with TRBD1 as a possible D gene (6 bases). The CDR3 spans 14 residues. Germline values: CDR1 SGHDT, CDR2 YYEEEE. Trimming removed 5 bases at V and 4 bases at J, with 15 bases between. The CDR3 loop is CASSSRDNRETQYF. Here the CDR3 DNA reads TGTGCCAGCAGTAGCCGGGACAACAGAGAGACCCAGTACTTC. The entire variable domain, with the rest obtained from reference TRBV5-6 and TRBJ2-5, is as follows: DAGVTQSPTHLIKTRGQQVTLRCSPKSGHDTVSWYQQALGQGPQFIFQYYEEEERQRGNFPDRFSGHQFPNYSSELNVNALLLGDSALYLCASSSRDNRETQYFGPGTRLLVL.

V is TRBV5-1 and J is TRBJ2-1; D gene uncertain. The length of the CDR3 is 15 residues. Looked up from germline, CDR1 is SGHRS and CDR2 is YFSETQ. Trimming removed 4 bases at V and 4 bases at J, with 15 bases between. CDR3 in DNA: TGCGCCAGCAGCCCACTGGGAAATTCTTACAATGAGCAGTTCTTC. Translating gives CASSPLGNSYNEQFF.

On this clonotype: A much larger clone lies one base from this, so it may be a read error. J is TRBJ2-1 and V is TRBV20-1; TRBD1 agrees at 7 bases. The CDR3 runs to 15 residues. Germline V CDR1 and CDR2: DFQATT, SNEGSKA (reference sequence). CDR3 protein: CSTRAPTGTYNEQFF. CDR3 bases: TGCAGTACTAGAGCCCCGACAGGGACCTACAATGAGCAGTTCTTC.

The chain uses TRBV29-1 and TRBJ2-5; possibly TRBD1 or TRBD2 for D (5 bases each). V lost 3 bases, J lost 5 bases, and 16 bases lay in between. This CDR3 spans 14 amino acids. Germline V gene lookup returns CDR1 SQVTM and CDR2 ANQGSEA. This CDR3 is CSVELRQGGETQYF. The CDR3 nucleotides are TGCAGCGTTGAGTTGCGTCAGGGCGGGGAGACCCAGTACTTC. The variable domain in full, with the rest retrieved from reference TRBV29-1 and TRBJ2-5, is SAVISQKPSRDICQRGTSLTIQCQVDSQVTMMFWYRQQPGQSLTLIATANQGSEATYESGFVIDKFPISRPNLTFSTLTVSNMSPEDSSIYLCSVELRQGGETQYFGPGTRLLVL.

The chain combines TRBV6-1 with TRBJ1-5, with a possible D match to TRBD1 (6 bases). Germline assignment: CDR1 MNHNS and CDR2 SASEGT. V lost 3 bases to trimming and J lost 4 bases, with 22 bases between them. The CDR3 length is 18 residues. DNA of the CDR3: TGTGCCAGCAGTGATGGAACAACAGGGTCCCTGGGGAATCAGCCCCAGCATTTT. Translating it yields CASSDGTTGSLGNQPQHF.

This clonotype has a count of ten or more. The V gene is TRBV6-5, the J gene TRBJ2-7; D may correspond to TRBD1 or TRBD2 (5 bases each). Trimming removed 3 bases from V and 0 bases from J, with 9 bases in between. This CDR3 spans 14 amino acids. Germline V gene data show CDR1 as MNHEY and CDR2 as SVGAGI. The CDR3, as DNA: TGTGCCAGCAGTTATGCAGGGAGCTCCTACGAGCAGTACTTC. It translates to CASSYAGSSYEQYF.

This clonotype came up a few times. This chain links TRBV4-3 with TRBJ2-7; TRBD2 matches at 9 bases. V lost 0 bases to trimming and J lost 7 bases; unmatched junction nucleotides: 13. CDR3 size: 17 residues. CDR1 and CDR2 (germline): LGHNA, YSLEER. The CDR3 protein is CASSQDLGTSSYNEQYF. CDR3 bases: TGCGCCAGCAGCCAAGATCTCGGGACTAGCAGTTACAATGAGCAGTACTTC.

The chain couples TRBV11-2 to TRBJ2-3; possible D gene TRBD2, 6 bases. V lost 5 bases to trimming and J lost 2 bases, with 14 bases between them. This CDR3 comprises 15 residues. Germline V gene data show CDR1 as SGHAT and CDR2 as FQNNGV. The CDR3 region has the DNA TGTGCCAGCAGCCCAATGGGACTTACCACAGATACGCAGTATTTT. Translation: CASSPMGLTTDTQYF.

This clonotype was counted only a few times. The CDR3 is CASSARGPKGETQYF. Here the CDR3 DNA reads TGCGCCTCATCAGCCCGGGGGCCAAAGGGAGAGACCCAGTACTTC. The chain is built from TRBV29-1 and TRBJ2-5; perhaps D is TRBD1 or TRBD2 (6 bases each). The CDR3 is made up of 15 amino acids. Per germline, CDR1 SQVTM and CDR2 ANQGSEA.